This TCR beta chain was sequenced during a study of identical twins. Whole-study results and caveats: In cord blood, abundant beta clonotypes had fewer insertions; memory showed no trend.

Unique molecular identifiers were present on the cDNA, which also gained a universal primer site by template switching. A single record per CDR3 protein comes from TCRdb applying MiXCR to the 5' RACE reads. This sample has 400,000 to 500,000 distinct CDR3 sequences, with approximately 17% found just once. This CDR3 is built from 13 residues. Germline CDR1 and CDR2: SGHKS and YYEKEE (reference sequence). V was pared by 4 bases and J by 6 bases, with 13 bases between. This clonotype came up a few times. Its target is unknown. The specimen was naive T cells sorted from blood. The chain recombines TRBV5-5 with TRBJ1-1; D not certain. The sequence was collected from a man aged 45-60 years in good health. The CDR3 spells CASSPSALAEAFF. The CDR3 DNA reads as TGTGCCAGCAGCCCTTCCGCACTGGCTGAAGCTTTCTTT.